This record covers a single T cell receptor (beta chain). The trim removed 4 bases at V and 4 bases at J, leaving 9 bases unmatched. Germline lookup yields CDR1 KGHSH and CDR2 LQKENI. The length of the CDR3 is 15 residues. Sequencing was performed with immunoSEQ multiplex PCR; in TCRdb, only in-frame clones are kept and a portion is missing. The sample has roughly 3,400 clones, approximately 25% seen once. The entry originates in a study of T cells in localized non-small cell lung cancer. This receptor was identified in a man between 35 and 75 years old with stage II squamous cell lung carcinoma. The sequencing used lung tumor tissue, collected before any cancer treatment. The chain is built from TRBV18 and TRBJ2-7; 8 bases are shared with TRBD1. The CDR3 DNA reads as TGTGCCAGCTCACGGGGACAGGCGCCTTCTTACGAGCAGTACTTC. Translation: CASSRGQAPSYEQYF.